A selection of T cell receptor beta chains follows, all from one sample in a study of blood T cell repertoires in COVID-19. Some clones are missing from TCRdb's copy, which holds only in-frame ones; the method was immunoSEQ multiplex PCR. The profile shows under 150,000 clones, about nine tenths of them singletons. The sequencing input was peripheral blood. Receptor source: a human donor in a cohort sampled during active COVID-19. CDR3s include the opening cysteine and the closing phenylalanine or tryptophan. D genes are given only for firm matches. Clone size is given for some rows only: seen once, a few or many times, or a class if the clone is expanded.

d_call: NA
v_call: TRBV4-1
cdr3_length: 16
clone_size: NA
j_call: TRBJ2-2
cdr3_nt: TGCGCCAGCAGCCAGGGGGCCCCTTCGAACACCGGGGAGCTGTTTTTT
cdr3_aa: CASSQGAPSNTGELFF

d_call: NA
v_call: TRBV2
cdr3_length: 15
clone_size: NA
j_call: TRBJ2-7
cdr3_nt: TGTGCCAGCAGTGAAGGCGCAGGAGGAACCTACGAGCAGTACTTC
cdr3_aa: CASSEGAGGTYEQYF

d_call: TRBD1
v_call: TRBV7-9
cdr3_length: 13
clone_size: NA
j_call: TRBJ1-2
cdr3_nt: TGTGCCAGCAGCTTAAAGGACAGGGGTGGCTACACCTTC
cdr3_aa: CASSLKDRGGYTF

d_call: TRBD2
v_call: TRBV15
cdr3_length: 15
clone_size: NA
j_call: TRBJ2-3
cdr3_nt: TGTGCCACCAGCAGCTGGACTAGCGGCACAGATACGCAGTATTTT
cdr3_aa: CATSSWTSGTDTQYF

d_call: NA
v_call: TRBV19
cdr3_length: 15
clone_size: NA
j_call: TRBJ2-2
cdr3_nt: TGTGCCAGTAGTATCGGACAGCGATACACCGGGGAGCTGTTTTTT
cdr3_aa: CASSIGQRYTGELFF

d_call: TRBD2
v_call: TRBV29-1
cdr3_length: 16
clone_size: NA
j_call: TRBJ2-3
cdr3_nt: TGCAGCACCCCCGTGCTAGCGGGGGGTGGGTTAGATACGCAGTATTTT
cdr3_aa: CSTPVLAGGGLDTQYF

d_call: TRBD2
v_call: TRBV5-4
cdr3_length: 16
clone_size: NA
j_call: TRBJ2-1
cdr3_nt: TGTGCCAGCAGCCCCCTTAGCGGGGGGGCCGCATATGAGCAGTTCTTC
cdr3_aa: CASSPLSGGAAYEQFF

d_call: NA
v_call: TRBV7-2
cdr3_length: 15
clone_size: NA
j_call: TRBJ2-1
cdr3_nt: TGTGCCAGCAGCAAAGCTGGACTGTCAAACAATGAGCAGTTCTTC
cdr3_aa: CASSKAGLSNNEQFF

d_call: TRBD1
v_call: TRBV7-2
cdr3_length: 13
clone_size: NA
j_call: TRBJ2-5
cdr3_nt: TGTGCCAGCAGCTTGACAGGGGGGGAGACCCAGTACTTC
cdr3_aa: CASSLTGGETQYF

d_call: TRBD2
v_call: TRBV19
cdr3_length: 19
clone_size: NA
j_call: TRBJ2-4
cdr3_nt: TGTGCCAGTAGTATAGATACTAGCGGGGGCCCAAGGGCCAAAAACATTCAGTACTTC
cdr3_aa: CASSIDTSGGPRAKNIQYF

d_call: NA
v_call: TRBV7-9
cdr3_length: 15
clone_size: NA
j_call: TRBJ1-5
cdr3_nt: TGTGCCAGCAGCGACACAGGGCGTGGGGGCCAGCCCCAGCATTTT
cdr3_aa: CASSDTGRGGQPQHF

d_call: TRBD1
v_call: TRBV5-6
cdr3_length: 15
clone_size: NA
j_call: TRBJ1-2
cdr3_nt: TGTGCCAGCAGCCCACAGGGGAACCCCCTATATGGCTACACCTTC
cdr3_aa: CASSPQGNPLYGYTF

d_call: TRBD1
v_call: TRBV29-1
cdr3_length: 14
clone_size: few
j_call: TRBJ2-3
cdr3_nt: TGCAGCGTTGGACAGGGGAGAACCACAGATACGCAGTATTTT
cdr3_aa: CSVGQGRTTDTQYF

d_call: NA
v_call: TRBV18
cdr3_length: 13
clone_size: NA
j_call: TRBJ1-1
cdr3_nt: TGTGCCAGCTCAATGCGGGGGTCGGATGAAGCTTTCTTT
cdr3_aa: CASSMRGSDEAFF

d_call: TRBD1
v_call: TRBV4-3
cdr3_length: 14
clone_size: few
j_call: TRBJ1-4
cdr3_nt: TGCGCCAGCAGCCGGGGACAGGGCGGTGAAAAACTGTTTTTT
cdr3_aa: CASSRGQGGEKLFF

d_call: TRBD2
v_call: TRBV11-2
cdr3_length: 15
clone_size: NA
j_call: TRBJ2-1
cdr3_nt: TGTGCCAGCAGCCCGGGACTAGCGACGATCAATGAGCAGTTCTTC
cdr3_aa: CASSPGLATINEQFF

d_call: NA
v_call: TRBV25-1
cdr3_length: 16
clone_size: once
j_call: TRBJ1-1
cdr3_nt: TGTGCCAGCAGTGAAGATCTCGGACAGTTGAACACTGAAGCTTTCTTT
cdr3_aa: CASSEDLGQLNTEAFF

d_call: TRBD1
v_call: TRBV4-3
cdr3_length: 15
clone_size: NA
j_call: TRBJ2-7
cdr3_nt: TGCGCCAGCAGCCCAGGACAGGGGCCAGGCTACGAGCAGTACTTC
cdr3_aa: CASSPGQGPGYEQYF

d_call: NA
v_call: TRBV4-2
cdr3_length: 16
clone_size: NA
j_call: TRBJ1-2
cdr3_nt: TGTGCCAGCAGCCAATGGGCGGCACCGGGGATCGAGGGCTACACCTTC
cdr3_aa: CASSQWAAPGIEGYTF

d_call: NA
v_call: TRBV10-2
cdr3_length: 12
clone_size: NA
j_call: TRBJ2-3
cdr3_nt: TGCGCCAGCAGTGAGGACGCGGGCCATCATAAATTT
cdr3_aa: CASSEDAGHHKF

d_call: TRBD2
v_call: TRBV7-2
cdr3_length: 16
clone_size: NA
j_call: TRBJ2-2
cdr3_nt: TGTGCCAGCAGCTTAGGGCTAGCGGTAAACACCGGGGAGCTGTTTTTT
cdr3_aa: CASSLGLAVNTGELFF

d_call: TRBD1
v_call: TRBV19
cdr3_length: 15
clone_size: NA
j_call: TRBJ1-6
cdr3_nt: TGTGCCAGTAGTATTGTTGGGACAGGGAATTCACCCCTCCACTTT
cdr3_aa: CASSIVGTGNSPLHF

d_call: TRBD1
v_call: TRBV7-2
cdr3_length: 15
clone_size: NA
j_call: TRBJ1-2
cdr3_nt: TGTGCCAGCAGCTTCGACAGGGGGCGTTGGTATGGCTACACCTTC
cdr3_aa: CASSFDRGRWYGYTF

d_call: NA
v_call: TRBV3-1/TRBV3-2
cdr3_length: 13
clone_size: NA
j_call: TRBJ1-3
cdr3_nt: TGTGCCAGCAGCAGAAGGGGAGGAAACACCATATATTTT
cdr3_aa: CASSRRGGNTIYF

d_call: NA
v_call: TRBV7-2
cdr3_length: 12
clone_size: NA
j_call: TRBJ2-7
cdr3_nt: TGTGCCAGCAGCTCACAGGACTACGAGCAGTACTTC
cdr3_aa: CASSSQDYEQYF

d_call: TRBD2
v_call: TRBV4-3
cdr3_length: 18
clone_size: NA
j_call: TRBJ2-3
cdr3_nt: TGCGCCAGCAGCTCGACTTTACTAGCGGGGGGGCGGTCAGATACGCAGTATTTT
cdr3_aa: CASSSTLLAGGRSDTQYF

d_call: NA
v_call: TRBV19
cdr3_length: 16
clone_size: NA
j_call: TRBJ1-5
cdr3_nt: TGTGCCAGTAGTACCCACAGCCTTTCTAGCAATCAGCCCCAGCATTTT
cdr3_aa: CASSTHSLSSNQPQHF

d_call: NA
v_call: TRBV10-3
cdr3_length: 17
clone_size: NA
j_call: TRBJ1-3
cdr3_nt: TGTGCCATCAGTGGGCGGGAGACCTGGGAAGGGGAAAACACCATATATTTT
cdr3_aa: CAISGRETWEGENTIYF

d_call: TRBD1
v_call: TRBV3-1/TRBV3-2
cdr3_length: 13
clone_size: NA
j_call: TRBJ2-7
cdr3_nt: TGTGCCAGCAGCCGTGGACAGGGCTACGAGCAGTACTTC
cdr3_aa: CASSRGQGYEQYF

d_call: NA
v_call: TRBV19
cdr3_length: 14
clone_size: few
j_call: TRBJ1-5
cdr3_nt: TGTGCCAGTAGTATGATGGTCGACAGTGCAACAATGGATTTT
cdr3_aa: CASSMMVDSATMDF

d_call: NA
v_call: TRBV6-5
cdr3_length: 13
clone_size: NA
j_call: TRBJ1-2
cdr3_nt: TGTGCCAGCAGTTACTCCGGGGGGAAGGGCTACACCTTC
cdr3_aa: CASSYSGGKGYTF

d_call: TRBD1
v_call: TRBV14
cdr3_length: 19
clone_size: NA
j_call: TRBJ2-1
cdr3_nt: TGTGCCAGCAGCCAAAAATTCTGGGGGGTCAGGGGGCAAGGCAATGAGCAGTTCTTC
cdr3_aa: CASSQKFWGVRGQGNEQFF

d_call: NA
v_call: TRBV7-9
cdr3_length: 19
clone_size: NA
j_call: TRBJ1-1
cdr3_nt: TGTGCCAGCAGCTTAATTGTGACAGCGAAATTGGCCGCTTTCACTGAAGCTTTCTTT
cdr3_aa: CASSLIVTAKLAAFTEAFF

d_call: TRBD1
v_call: TRBV6-6
cdr3_length: 15
clone_size: NA
j_call: TRBJ1-2
cdr3_nt: TGTGCCAGCAGTTTCCAGGGACAGCCTAACTATGGCTACACCTTC
cdr3_aa: CASSFQGQPNYGYTF

d_call: NA
v_call: TRBV7-2
cdr3_length: 16
clone_size: once
j_call: TRBJ2-5
cdr3_nt: TGTGCCAGCAGCTTAGCGGGACACTGGGGGCAAGAGACCCAGTACTTC
cdr3_aa: CASSLAGHWGQETQYF

d_call: NA
v_call: TRBV15
cdr3_length: 14
clone_size: NA
j_call: TRBJ1-1
cdr3_nt: TGTGCCACGACGGCAGGGACTTTGAACACTGAAGCTTTCTTT
cdr3_aa: CATTAGTLNTEAFF

d_call: NA
v_call: TRBV5-1
cdr3_length: 13
clone_size: NA
j_call: TRBJ2-3
cdr3_nt: TGCGCCAGCAGCTTGTTAGTATCAGATACGCAGTATTTT
cdr3_aa: CASSLLVSDTQYF

d_call: NA
v_call: TRBV19
cdr3_length: 16
clone_size: NA
j_call: TRBJ1-5
cdr3_nt: TGTGCCAGTAGTAAACAGGGTTGGTATAGCAATCAGCCCCAGCATTTT
cdr3_aa: CASSKQGWYSNQPQHF

d_call: NA
v_call: TRBV4-3
cdr3_length: 15
clone_size: NA
j_call: TRBJ2-4
cdr3_nt: TGCGCCAGCAGCCAAGATTGGTCAGATGAAAACATTCAGTACTTC
cdr3_aa: CASSQDWSDENIQYF

d_call: NA
v_call: TRBV7-2
cdr3_length: 15
clone_size: NA
j_call: TRBJ1-2
cdr3_nt: TGTGCCAGCAGCTTAGCACGGGGGGTGGGGTATGGCTACACCTTC
cdr3_aa: CASSLARGVGYGYTF

d_call: TRBD2
v_call: TRBV7-2
cdr3_length: 16
clone_size: NA
j_call: TRBJ2-1
cdr3_nt: TGTGCCAGCAGCTTACGGGGTAGCGGGGGCCTTCGAGAGCAGTTCTTC
cdr3_aa: CASSLRGSGGLREQFF

d_call: NA
v_call: TRBV24-1
cdr3_length: 16
clone_size: NA
j_call: TRBJ2-3
cdr3_nt: TGTGCCACCAGTGATCCGACTGAGCTGAGCACAGATACGCAGTATTTT
cdr3_aa: CATSDPTELSTDTQYF